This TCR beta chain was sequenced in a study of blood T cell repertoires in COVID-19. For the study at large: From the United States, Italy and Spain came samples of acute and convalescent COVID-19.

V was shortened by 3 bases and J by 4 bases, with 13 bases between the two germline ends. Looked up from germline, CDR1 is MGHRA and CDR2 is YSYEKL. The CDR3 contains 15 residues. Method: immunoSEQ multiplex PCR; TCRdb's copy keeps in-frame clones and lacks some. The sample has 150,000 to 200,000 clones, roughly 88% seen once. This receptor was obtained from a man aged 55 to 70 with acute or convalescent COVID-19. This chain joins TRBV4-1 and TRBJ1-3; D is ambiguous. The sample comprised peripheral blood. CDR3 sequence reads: CASSQTIDRGNTIYF. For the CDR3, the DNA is TGCGCCAGCAGCCAGACAATAGACCGGGGAAACACCATATATTTT.